This TCR beta chain was captured by sequencing in a study of shared clonotypes between healthy human individuals. Findings of the study overall: Non-shared clonotypes had lower generation probabilities than clonotypes shared by all four sorted-subset donors. Researchers sampled blood only, noting tissue repertoires likely differ. Naive subsets tended to show greater estimated richness than memory subsets.

Between the trimmed V and J ends, which lost 4 bases and 10 bases, there was a span of 8 bases. In germline, CDR1 is MNHEY, CDR2 SVGAGI. This CDR3 is built from 11 residues. An even split of each subset's genomic DNA across several immunoSEQ plates was performed. The table came from immunoSEQ multiplex PCR; TCRdb's copy has only in-frame clones and leaves some out. Of around 990,000 clones in the sample, approximately 80% were seen once. On this clone itself: What it binds is not known.

Material: memory CD4+ T cells from PBMCs. Subset specified: CD45RA-negative fraction. This TCR was sampled from a man aged 18 to 30 in good health. Some clones in this sample may be carry-over from other donors' samples. The chain employs TRBV6-5 and TRBJ2-1, with no clear D. In DNA form, the CDR3 reads TGTGCCAGCAGTTGGATTGGCGAGCAGTTCTTC. It encodes CASSWIGEQFF.